The table lists the clone carrying this T cell receptor (beta chain) with a few counts. Its antigen remains unknown. Russia was home to the donors, healthy Caucasian individuals aged 6 to 90. The data were taken from a study of blood T cells in healthy people across ages. This CDR3 has 16 residues. The germline V gene encodes CDR1 MNHEY and CDR2 SMNVEV (reference sequence). V was cut by 5 bases and J by 0 bases, with 14 bases left in between. Then a second PCR, running roughly 7 to 11 cycles, was carried out with a sample-barcoded 5' primer and a J-beta primer mix. TCRdb redid the calling of the 5' RACE reads with MiXCR, one entry per CDR3 protein. The table lists 780,000 or so distinct CDR3 sequences, about 56% of them singletons, with around 25% in the top ten. Study conclusions and caveats: The long-lived group displayed more naive CD4+ cells, plus higher diversity, than the aged donors did.

The TCR sequence derives from a man in his forties or fifties in good health. Material: blood. The chain carries TRBV27 and TRBJ2-4; the D call may be TRBD1 or TRBD2 (5 bases each). The CDR3 nucleotides are TGTGCCAGCAGTGAGTATGTAGGGACAGCCAAAAACATTCAGTACTTC. Translating gives CASSEYVGTAKNIQYF.